The clone carrying this TCR beta chain was seen a handful of times. With V trimmed by 4 bases and J by 0 bases, 6 bases remained unmatched. CDR1 MGHRA and CDR2 YSYEKL come from the germline V gene. The CDR3 has 15 amino acids. PCR was performed using 60 Vbeta and 13 Jbeta primers. This table comes from immunoSEQ multiplex PCR, and its TCRdb copy is limited to in-frame clones, with some not included. The repertoire holds 120,000 or so clones, with about 66% as singletons. The entry originates in a study of cytomegalovirus exposure and HLA in healthy donors. This TCR derives from a young man in good health and CMV-seropositive. The chain is built from TRBV4-1 and TRBJ2-7; TRBD1 matches at 7 bases. Sequenced input: PBMCs. The DNA of the CDR3 is TGCGCCAGCAGCCCCGGACAGGCCCTCTCCTACGAGCAGTACTTC. Translation: CASSPGQALSYEQYF.